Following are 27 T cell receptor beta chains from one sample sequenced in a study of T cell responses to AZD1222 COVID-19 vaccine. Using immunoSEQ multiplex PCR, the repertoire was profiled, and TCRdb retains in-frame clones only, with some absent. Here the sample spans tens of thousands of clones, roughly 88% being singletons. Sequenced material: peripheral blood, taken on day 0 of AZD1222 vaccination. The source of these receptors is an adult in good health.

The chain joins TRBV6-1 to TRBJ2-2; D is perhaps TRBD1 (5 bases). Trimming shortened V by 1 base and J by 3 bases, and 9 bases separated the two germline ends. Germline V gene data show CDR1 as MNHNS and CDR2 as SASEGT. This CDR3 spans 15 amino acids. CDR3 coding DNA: TGTGCCAGCAGTGAAGGGGGCGCGGACACCGGGGAGCTGTTTTTT. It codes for CASSEGGADTGELFF.

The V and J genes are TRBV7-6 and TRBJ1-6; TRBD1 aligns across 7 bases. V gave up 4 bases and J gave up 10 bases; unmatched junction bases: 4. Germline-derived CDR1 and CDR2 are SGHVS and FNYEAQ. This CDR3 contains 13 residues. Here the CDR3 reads CASSSGTASPLHF. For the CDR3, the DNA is TGTGCCAGCAGCTCCGGGACAGCATCACCCCTCCACTTT.

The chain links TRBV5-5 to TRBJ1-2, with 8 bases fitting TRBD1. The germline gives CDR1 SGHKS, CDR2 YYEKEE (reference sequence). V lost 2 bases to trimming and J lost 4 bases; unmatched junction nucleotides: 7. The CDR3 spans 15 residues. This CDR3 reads CASSLGQGGSYGYTF. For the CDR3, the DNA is TGTGCCAGCAGCTTAGGACAGGGAGGAAGCTATGGCTACACCTTC.

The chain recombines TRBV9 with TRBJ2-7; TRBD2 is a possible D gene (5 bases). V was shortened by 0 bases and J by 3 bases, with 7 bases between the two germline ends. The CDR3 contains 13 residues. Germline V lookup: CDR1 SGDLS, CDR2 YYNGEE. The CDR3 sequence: CASSVAAGYEQYF. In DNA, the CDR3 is TGTGCCAGCAGCGTAGCGGCGGGCTACGAGCAGTACTTC.

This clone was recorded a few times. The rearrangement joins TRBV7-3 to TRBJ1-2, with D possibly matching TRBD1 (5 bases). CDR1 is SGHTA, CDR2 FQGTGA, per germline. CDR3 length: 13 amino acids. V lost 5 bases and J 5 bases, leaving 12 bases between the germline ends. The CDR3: CASSPDGTYGYTF. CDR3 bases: TGTGCCAGCAGCCCAGACGGGACTTATGGCTACACCTTC. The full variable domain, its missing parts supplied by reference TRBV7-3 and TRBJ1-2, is GAGVSQTPSNKVTEKGKYVELRCDPISGHTALYWYRQSLGQGPEFLIYFQGTGAADDSGLPNDRFFAVRPEGSVSTLKIQRTERGDSAVYLCASSPDGTYGYTFGSGTRLTVV.

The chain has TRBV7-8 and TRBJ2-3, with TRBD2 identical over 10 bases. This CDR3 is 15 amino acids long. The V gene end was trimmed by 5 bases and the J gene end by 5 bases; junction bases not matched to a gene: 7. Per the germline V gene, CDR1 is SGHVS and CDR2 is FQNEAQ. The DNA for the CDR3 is TGTGCCAGCAGCGGCACTAGCGGGATTCAAGATACGCAGTATTTT. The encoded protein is CASSGTSGIQDTQYF.

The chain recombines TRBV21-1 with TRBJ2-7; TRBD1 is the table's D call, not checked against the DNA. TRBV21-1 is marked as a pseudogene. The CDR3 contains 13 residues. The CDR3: CAGGTGGVYEQYF. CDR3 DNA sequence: TGTGCCGGAGGGACAGGGGGCGTTTACGAGCAGTACTTC.

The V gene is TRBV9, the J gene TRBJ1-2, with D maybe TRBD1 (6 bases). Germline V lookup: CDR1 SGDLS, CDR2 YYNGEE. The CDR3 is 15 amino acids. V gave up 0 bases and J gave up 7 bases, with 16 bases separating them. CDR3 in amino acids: CASSVAGYREGGYTF. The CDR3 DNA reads TGTGCCAGCAGCGTAGCAGGGTACAGGGAGGGTGGCTACACCTTC.

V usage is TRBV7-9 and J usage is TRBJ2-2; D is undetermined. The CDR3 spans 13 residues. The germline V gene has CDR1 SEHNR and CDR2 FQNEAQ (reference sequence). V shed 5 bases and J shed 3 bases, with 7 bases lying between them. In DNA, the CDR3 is TGTGCCAGCAGCCGCGACTACACCGGGGAGCTGTTTTTT. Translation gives CASSRDYTGELFF. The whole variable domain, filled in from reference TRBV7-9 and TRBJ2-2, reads DTGVSQNPRHKITKRGQNVTFRCDPISEHNRLYWYRQTLGQGPEFLTYFQNEAQLEKSRLLSDRFSAERPKGSFSTLEIQRTEQGDSAMYLCASSRDYTGELFFGEGSRLTVL.

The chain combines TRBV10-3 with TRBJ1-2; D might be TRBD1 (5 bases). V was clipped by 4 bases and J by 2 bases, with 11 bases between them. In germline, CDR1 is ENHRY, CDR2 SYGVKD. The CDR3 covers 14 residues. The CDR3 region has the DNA TGTGCCATCAGTGGAGCAGGACACAACTATGGCTACACCTTC. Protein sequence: CAISGAGHNYGYTF.

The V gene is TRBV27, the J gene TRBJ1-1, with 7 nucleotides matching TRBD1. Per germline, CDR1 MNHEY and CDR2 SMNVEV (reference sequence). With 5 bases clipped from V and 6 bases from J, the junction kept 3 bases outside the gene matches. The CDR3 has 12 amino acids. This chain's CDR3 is CASSDTGAEAFF. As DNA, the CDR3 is TGTGCCAGCAGTGACACAGGGGCTGAAGCTTTCTTT.

Here the CDR3 reads CASSFAGSTEAFF. In DNA, the CDR3 is TGTGCCAGCAGTTTCGCGGGGTCCACTGAAGCTTTCTTT. V is TRBV27 and J is TRBJ1-1; D gene ambiguous. Germline CDR1 reads MNHEY; CDR2 reads SMNVEV (reference sequence). The V gene lost 3 bases and the J gene lost 4 bases, with 9 bases spanning the gap. This CDR3 region has 13 residues.

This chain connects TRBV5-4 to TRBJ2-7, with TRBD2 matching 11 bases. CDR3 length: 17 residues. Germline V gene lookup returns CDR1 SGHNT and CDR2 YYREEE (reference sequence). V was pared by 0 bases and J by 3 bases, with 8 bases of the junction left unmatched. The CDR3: CASSLDTSGGSYYEQYF. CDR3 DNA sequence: TGTGCCAGCAGCTTGGATACTAGCGGGGGCTCCTACTACGAGCAGTACTTC.

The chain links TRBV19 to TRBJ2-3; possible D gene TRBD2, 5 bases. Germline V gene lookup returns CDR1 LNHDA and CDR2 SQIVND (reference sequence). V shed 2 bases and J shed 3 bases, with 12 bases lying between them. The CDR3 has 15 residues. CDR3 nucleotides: TGTGCCAGTAGTATACCGGGATCCGGAACAGATACGCAGTATTTT. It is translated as CASSIPGSGTDTQYF. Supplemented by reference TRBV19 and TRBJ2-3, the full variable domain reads DGGITQSPKYLFRKEGQNVTLSCEQNLNHDAMYWYRQDPGQGLRLIYYSQIVNDFQKGDIAEGYSVSREKKESFPLTVTSAQKNPTAFYLCASSIPGSGTDTQYFGPGTRLTVL.

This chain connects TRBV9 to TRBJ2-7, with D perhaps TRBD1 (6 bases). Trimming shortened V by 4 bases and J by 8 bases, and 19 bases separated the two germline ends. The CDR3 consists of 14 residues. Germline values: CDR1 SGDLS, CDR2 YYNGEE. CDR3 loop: CASSFDRSVGQQYF. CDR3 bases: TGTGCCAGCAGCTTCGACAGGTCGGTAGGCCAGCAGTACTTC.

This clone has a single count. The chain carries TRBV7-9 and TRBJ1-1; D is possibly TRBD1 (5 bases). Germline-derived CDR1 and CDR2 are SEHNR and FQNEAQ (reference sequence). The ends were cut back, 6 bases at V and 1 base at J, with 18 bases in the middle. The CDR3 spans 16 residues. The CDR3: CASRTGHPGGNTEAFF. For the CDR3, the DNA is TGTGCCAGCAGAACTGGACACCCCGGAGGGAACACTGAAGCTTTCTTT.

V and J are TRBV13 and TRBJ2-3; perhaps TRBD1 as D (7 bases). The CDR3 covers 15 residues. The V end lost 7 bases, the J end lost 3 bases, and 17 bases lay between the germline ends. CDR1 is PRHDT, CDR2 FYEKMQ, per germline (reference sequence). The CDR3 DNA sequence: TGTGCCAGCAAGGTCAGGGGGAGGCGGACAGATACGCAGTATTTT. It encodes CASKVRGRRTDTQYF. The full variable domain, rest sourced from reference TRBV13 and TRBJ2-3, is AAGVIQSPRHLIKEKRETATLKCYPIPRHDTVYWYQQGPGQDPQFLISFYEKMQSDKGSIPDRFSAQQFSDYHSELNMSSLELGDSALYFCASKVRGRRTDTQYFGPGTRLTVL.

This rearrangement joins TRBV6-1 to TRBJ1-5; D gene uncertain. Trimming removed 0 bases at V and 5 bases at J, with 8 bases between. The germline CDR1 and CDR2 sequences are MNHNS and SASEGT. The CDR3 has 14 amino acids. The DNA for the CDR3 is TGTGCCAGCAGTGAAGCGGCGAATTATCAGCCCCAGCATTTT. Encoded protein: CASSEAANYQPQHF.

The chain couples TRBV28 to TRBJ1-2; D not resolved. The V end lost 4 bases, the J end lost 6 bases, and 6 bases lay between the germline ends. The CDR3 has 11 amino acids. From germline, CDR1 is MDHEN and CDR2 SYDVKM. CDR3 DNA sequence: TGTGCCAGCAGTTCAAACCATGGCTACACCTTC. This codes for CASSSNHGYTF.

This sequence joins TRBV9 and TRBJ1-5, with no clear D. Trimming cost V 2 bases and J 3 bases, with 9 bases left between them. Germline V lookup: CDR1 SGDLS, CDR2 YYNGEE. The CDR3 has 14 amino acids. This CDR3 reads CASSVGGLNQPQHF. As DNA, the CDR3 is TGTGCCAGCAGCGTGGGAGGGCTCAATCAGCCCCAGCATTTT.

The CDR3 region has the DNA TGTGCCAGCAGGAGGACAGGGGGAAACATTCAGTACTTC. It codes for CASRRTGGNIQYF. The V call is TRBV6-5, the J call TRBJ2-4, with 10 bases that match TRBD1. V was pared by 6 bases and J by 6 bases, with 2 bases of the junction left unmatched. CDR1 is MNHEY, CDR2 SVGAGI, per germline. This CDR3 is 13 amino acids long.

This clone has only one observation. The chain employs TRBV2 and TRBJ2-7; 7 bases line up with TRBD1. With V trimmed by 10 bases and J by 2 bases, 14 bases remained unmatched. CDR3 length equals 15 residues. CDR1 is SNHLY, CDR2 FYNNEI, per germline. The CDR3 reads CATRGTGQSPYEQYF. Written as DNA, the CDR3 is TGTGCCACCAGGGGGACGGGACAATCTCCCTACGAGCAGTACTTC.

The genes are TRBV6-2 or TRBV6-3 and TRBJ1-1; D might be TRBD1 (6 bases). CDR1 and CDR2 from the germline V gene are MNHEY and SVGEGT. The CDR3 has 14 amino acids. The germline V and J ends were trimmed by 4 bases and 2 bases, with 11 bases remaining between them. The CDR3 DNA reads TGTGCCAGCAGTTCCCAGGACAGTAACACTGAAGCTTTCTTT. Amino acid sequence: CASSSQDSNTEAFF.

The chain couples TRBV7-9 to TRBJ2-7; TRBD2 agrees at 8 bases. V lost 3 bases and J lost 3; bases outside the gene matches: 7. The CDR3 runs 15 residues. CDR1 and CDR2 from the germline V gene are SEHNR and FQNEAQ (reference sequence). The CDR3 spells CASSFGGRNHYEQYF. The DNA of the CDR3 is TGTGCCAGCAGCTTTGGCGGGAGGAATCACTACGAGCAGTACTTC.

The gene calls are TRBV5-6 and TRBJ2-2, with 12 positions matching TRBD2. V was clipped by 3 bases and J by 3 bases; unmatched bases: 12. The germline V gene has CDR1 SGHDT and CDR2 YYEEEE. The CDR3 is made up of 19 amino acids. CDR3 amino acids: CASSSRLAGVPAYTGELFF. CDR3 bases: TGTGCCAGCAGCTCCAGACTAGCGGGAGTGCCCGCGTACACCGGGGAGCTGTTTTTT.

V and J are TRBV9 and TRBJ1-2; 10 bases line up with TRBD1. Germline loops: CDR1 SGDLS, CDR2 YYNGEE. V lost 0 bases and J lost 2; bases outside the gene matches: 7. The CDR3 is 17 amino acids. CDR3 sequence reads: CASSVGGQGIRNYGYTF. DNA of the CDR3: TGTGCCAGCAGCGTAGGGGGACAGGGGATCCGGAACTATGGCTACACCTTC.

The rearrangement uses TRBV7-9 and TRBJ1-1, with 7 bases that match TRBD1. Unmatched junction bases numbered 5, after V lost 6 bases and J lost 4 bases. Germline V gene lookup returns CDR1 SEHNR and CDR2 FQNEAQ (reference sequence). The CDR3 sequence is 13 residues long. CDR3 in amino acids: CASSTRGGTEAFF. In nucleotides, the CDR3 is TGTGCCAGCAGTACCAGGGGGGGCACTGAAGCTTTCTTT.